A selection of T cell receptor beta chains follows, all from one sample in a study of blood T cell repertoires in COVID-19. Produced via immunoSEQ multiplex PCR; TCRdb's table is partial and in-frame only. The repertoire holds some 250,000 clones, with 88% as singletons. The sample taken for sequencing was peripheral blood. These receptors were collected from a woman between 35 and 50 years old who had recovered from COVID-19. The CDR3 runs from the conserved cysteine through the conserved F or W. Each record gives: CDR3 protein, CDR3 DNA, V gene, clone size, D gene, J gene. D genes are given only for firm matches. The size of a clone is reported for some rows only, either as once, few or many, or as a class for expanded clones.

CASRVSFHSRRIVADTQYF	TGTGCCAGTAGGGTCTCGTTTCACTCGCGCAGGATCGTGGCAGATACGCAGTATTTT	TRBV19	-	-	TRBJ2-3
CAVLQGDYGYTF	TGTGCCGTACTACAGGGTGACTATGGCTACACCTTC	TRBV28	once	-	TRBJ1-2
CASSVTSGPYEQYF	TGTGCCAGCAGCGTAACTAGCGGCCCCTACGAGCAGTACTTC	TRBV9	-	TRBD2	TRBJ2-7
CASRAWTGDTEAFF	TGTGCCAGTAGGGCTTGGACAGGGGACACTGAAGCTTTCTTT	TRBV19	-	TRBD1	TRBJ1-1
CASSDGRRLNTEAFF	TGTGCCAGCAGCGACGGGAGGAGATTGAACACTGAAGCTTTCTTT	TRBV9	-	-	TRBJ1-1
CAWSGTGNEKLFF	TGTGCCTGGAGTGGGACAGGGAATGAAAAACTGTTTTTT	TRBV30	-	TRBD1	TRBJ1-4
CASSPGLRGYTGELFF	TGCGCCAGCAGCCCGGGACTTCGGGGGTACACCGGGGAGCTGTTTTTT	TRBV5-1	-	-	TRBJ2-2
CASSQGHPSGASGSTALGTQYF	TGTGCCAGCAGCCAAGGACACCCAAGTGGGGCTAGCGGGAGCACGGCTTTGGGGACCCAGTACTTC	TRBV3-1/TRBV3-2	-	TRBD2	TRBJ2-5
CSVEDLGEDEKLFF	TGCAGCGTTGAAGACCTTGGGGAGGATGAAAAACTGTTTTTT	TRBV29-1	-	-	TRBJ1-4
CASSFRTSGESSYEQYF	TGTGCCAGCAGCTTTCGGACTAGCGGGGAAAGCTCCTACGAGCAGTACTTC	TRBV7-2	once	TRBD2	TRBJ2-7
CASLGIRQGEDTIYF	TGTGCCAGTCTCGGGATTCGACAGGGGGAGGACACCATATATTTT	TRBV6-5	-	TRBD1	TRBJ1-3
CASTLGGDYGYTF	TGTGCCAGCACCCTAGGGGGGGACTATGGCTACACCTTC	TRBV9	once	-	TRBJ1-2
CSVEGRPRGEQYF	TGCAGCGTTGAGGGGAGGCCCCGAGGGGAGCAGTACTTC	TRBV29-1	-	-	TRBJ2-7
CASRALGAPRGQFF	TGTGCCAGCCGGGCACTGGGGGCCCCCCGTGGGCAGTTCTTC	TRBV6-5	-	-	TRBJ2-1
CASSNDPGGPYEQYF	TGCGCCAGCAGCAACGACCCAGGGGGGCCCTACGAGCAGTACTTC	TRBV5-1	-	-	TRBJ2-7
CASSILGAGNTIYF	TGTGCCAGTAGTATTCTCGGGGCTGGAAACACCATATATTTT	TRBV19	-	-	TRBJ1-3
CATSDLGLQPQHF	TGTGCCACCAGTGATTTGGGACTCCAGCCCCAGCATTTT	TRBV24-1	-	-	TRBJ1-5
CASRRTGDLNYGYTF	TGTGCCAGCAGGAGGACAGGAGACCTTAACTATGGCTACACCTTC	TRBV7-9	-	TRBD1	TRBJ1-2
CASSPGIGQGASYEQYF	TGTGCCAGCAGCCCAGGCATCGGACAGGGGGCTTCCTACGAGCAGTACTTC	TRBV11-3	-	TRBD1	TRBJ2-7
CASSPRLAGANGELFF	TGTGCCAGCAGCCCTCGACTAGCGGGAGCGAACGGGGAGCTGTTTTTT	TRBV5-8	-	TRBD2	TRBJ2-2
CASSLGFGGSPTEAFF	TGTGCCAGCAGCTTGGGTTTCGGAGGGAGTCCCACTGAAGCTTTCTTT	TRBV5-4	-	-	TRBJ1-1
CASSSTGRTGELFF	TGTGCCAGCAGCTCGACAGGGCGCACCGGGGAGCTGTTTTTT	TRBV7-9	-	TRBD1	TRBJ2-2
CASSLGHRVATEAFF	TGTGCCAGCAGCTTGGGCCACAGGGTGGCGACTGAAGCTTTCTTT	TRBV7-2	-	-	TRBJ1-1
CASSERGGGPGELFF	TGTGCCAGCAGTGAGAGGGGAGGGGGTCCCGGGGAGCTGTTTTTT	TRBV25-1	once	-	TRBJ2-2
CASSFRAGNGYTF	TGTGCCAGCAGTTTTCGGGCAGGGAACGGCTACACCTTC	TRBV27	-	-	TRBJ1-2
CASSQGEETPNTEAFF	TGTGCCAGCAGCCAGGGGGAGGAGACCCCGAACACTGAAGCTTTCTTT	TRBV4-2	-	-	TRBJ1-1
CASSLGRANTGELFF	TGTGCCAGCAGCTTAGGGCGGGCGAACACCGGGGAGCTGTTTTTT	TRBV7-3	-	-	TRBJ2-2
CASRGAGDTQYF	TGTGCCAGCCGGGGGGCGGGAGATACGCAGTATTTT	TRBV7-2	once	-	TRBJ2-3
CASSYSGVFDEQFF	TGTGCCAGCAGTTACTCCGGGGTATTCGATGAGCAGTTCTTC	TRBV6-5	-	-	TRBJ2-1
CASSRTGGASYEQYF	TGTGCCAGCTCGCGGACAGGGGGTGCCTCCTACGAGCAGTACTTC	TRBV18	-	TRBD1	TRBJ2-7
CASSRRGSNQPQHF	TGTGCCAGCAGCCGCCGCGGAAGCAATCAGCCCCAGCATTTT	TRBV27	-	-	TRBJ1-5